The clone carrying this T cell receptor beta chain was seen just once. The data stem from a study of blood T cell repertoires in COVID-19. Across the study: The samples span acute and convalescent COVID-19 from the United States, Italy and Spain.

Assay used: immunoSEQ multiplex PCR; TCRdb lists only in-frame clones, some missing. This table holds around 430,000 clones, about 91% found once. The CDR3 sequence is 11 residues long. The germline V and J ends were trimmed by 3 bases and 3 bases, with 3 bases remaining between them. CDR1 is WNHNN, CDR2 SYGVQD, per germline (reference sequence). The chain carries TRBV10-1 and TRBJ2-7; D is uncertain. The sequence was obtained from a woman between 50 and 59 years old with COVID-19, enrolled during active disease. Sequenced: peripheral blood. CDR3 coding DNA: TGCGCCAGCAGTGACAGCTACGAGCAGTACTTC. Translated: CASSDSYEQYF.